This note documents a single T cell receptor (beta chain) sequence. Its specific antigen is unknown. No much larger clone exists at a distance of one base, and base qualities are not known. These data come from a study of T cell repertoires and HLA-DP antigens (dated by TCRdb to between 2018 and 2020). In the study overall: An in vitro model of CD4+ T cell alloreactivity against allogeneic HLA-DP presented by transduced HeLa cells was used in the study. The average DNA input was roughly 210 ng for sorted CD137+CD4+ samples versus around 1,200 ng for pre-culture CD4+ samples. Compared with self, one alloantigen differed at one amino acid in the peptide-binding groove and the other differed at under 11, modelling structurally similar versus dissimilar alloantigens. Of the three donors, two were male and one was female, with ages ranging from the 18-to-29 band to the 60-to-69 band.

Results and caveats for the whole study, not just this receptor: Clones undetected before culture had an average cumulative frequency of roughly 34% against one allele versus approximately 54% against the other. The study was limited by having just a few donors, by relying on a non-physiological HeLa antigen-presenting system, and by using total CD4+ cells as responders. Separate analysis of naive and memory CD4+ repertoires was not performed. Similar clonality (approximately 0.39) was observed for sorted CD137+ cells against both alloantigens, and this clonality was much higher than that observed in pre-culture samples (around 0.036).

The immunoSEQ multiplex PCR, with forward primers for 54 TRBV segments and reverse primers for 13 TRBJ segments, was used to amplify TCRB CDR3 regions. Pre-culture CD4+ samples were sequenced at deep resolution, targeting a few hundred thousand T cell genomes. Sequencing of the amplicons on an Illumina HiSeq System generated 87 bp reads spanning the CDR3. The authors' pipeline ran thus. Correction for PCR and sequencing errors was applied to reads, and CDR3 regions were defined through alignment to IMGT reference sequences. Synthetic template pools were used to estimate template counts and unique rearrangement counts. Clonality was computed as 1 minus Pielou's evenness. The Daley-Smith estimator was used to estimate richness. Repertoire overlap was measured with Morisita's index. Clones present in cultured samples but not detected in the pre-culture repertoire of the same donor were defined as low-abundance clones. TCRdb obtained this table from immuneACCESS and retained in-frame rearrangements with V and J assigned. These tables miss some clones; where compared with another copy, unresolved V genes account for less than half of the shortfall, and the remainder is unexplained. V and J calls and clone size follow that table, whereas D and trimming were derived from the DNA. The sample has fewer than 75,000 clones on record, around 80% of them singletons. The ten biggest clones cover roughly 1.6% of the sample.

The germline V gene specifies SGHTA as CDR1 and FQGNSA as CDR2. V is pared back by 5 bases and J by 6 bases, with 13 bases lying between the germline termini. Including cysteine and phenylalanine, the CDR3 has 13 amino acids. The only DNA kept is the CDR3, 39 bases in frame from the first base. Magnetic bead negative selection was used to isolate untouched CD4+ T cells from Ficoll-separated PBMC, with purity averaging 97.7%. Magnetic beads were used to isolate untouched CD4+ T cells from Ficoll-separated PBMC, giving approximately 98% purity with negligible CD8+ contamination. Donors were a few healthy blood donors whose buffy coats supplied peripheral blood mononuclear cells. CMV seronegative status was shared by all three donors. The DNeasy Blood & Tissue Kit was used for extraction of genomic DNA. Genomic DNA from sorted CD137+CD4+ cells and from pre-culture CD4+ baseline samples of each subject was subjected to TCRB sequencing.

The sequence derives from a man between 60 and 75 years old in good health and CMV-seronegative. The material sequenced was CD4+ T cells from PBMCs. The V gene is TRBV7-2 and the J gene is TRBJ2-5, with the D gene uncertain. In nucleotides, the sequence is TGTGCCAGCAGCCACAGCCTTGATAAGACCCAGTACTTC. The encoded protein is CASSHSLDKTQYF.